This is a list of T cell receptor beta chains from one sample in a study of CD4+ T cells in melanoma. Profiled with immunoSEQ multiplex PCR; TCRdb holds only in-frame clones, not every one. The sample has 140,000 or so clones, about nine tenths seen once; the top ten hold over 1.5%. These receptors all stem from a human donor with melanoma. CDR3s leave out the opening cysteine and the closing phenylalanine or tryptophan. A D gene is named only where the DNA matches it firmly.

TRBJ2-7 | - | TRBV5-1 | ASSLQGQAEQY
TRBJ1-1 | - | TRBV2 | ASSGDVSEAF
TRBJ1-2 | - | TRBV27 | ASSLMGGTWTNYGYT
TRBJ1-5 | TRBD1 | TRBV27 | ASSLTQGDQPQH
TRBJ1-6 | - | TRBV7-9 | ASSSKGPTGGSPLH
TRBJ2-5 | - | TRBV6-5 | ASSYSNRVGRETQY
TRBJ2-2 | - | TRBV7-3 | ASSITYTGELF
TRBJ2-3 | - | TRBV9 | ASSVGGLSTDTQY
TRBJ1-3 | - | TRBV30 | AWSDRTGVSGNTIY
TRBJ2-2 | TRBD2 | TRBV2 | ASRASGDSTGELF
TRBJ2-7 | - | TRBV5-1 | ASSFSEPSYEQY
TRBJ2-1 | TRBD2 | TRBV14 | ASSQRGGKGQF